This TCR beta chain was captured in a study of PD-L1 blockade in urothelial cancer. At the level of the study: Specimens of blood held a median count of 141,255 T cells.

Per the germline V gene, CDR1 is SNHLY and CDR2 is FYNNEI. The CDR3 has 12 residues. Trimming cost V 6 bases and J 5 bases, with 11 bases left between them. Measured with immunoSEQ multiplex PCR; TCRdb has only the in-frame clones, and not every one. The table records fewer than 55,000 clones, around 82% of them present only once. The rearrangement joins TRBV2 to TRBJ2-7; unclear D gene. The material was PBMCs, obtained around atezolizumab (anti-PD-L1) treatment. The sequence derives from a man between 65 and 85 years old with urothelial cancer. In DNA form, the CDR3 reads TGTGCCAGCAGCGCCACTCGGGACGAGCAGTACTTC. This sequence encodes CASSATRDEQYF.